Only a few counts were recorded for the clone carrying this T cell receptor beta chain. Germline V gene data show CDR1 as DFQATT and CDR2 as SNEGSKA (reference sequence). Germline trimming cut 2 bases from V and 3 bases from J; bases unmatched to any gene: 11. This CDR3 region has 19 residues. This entry belongs to a study of T-cell reconstitution after alpha-beta-depleted transplantation in children. For TCRbeta, the library was prepared with unique molecular identifiers. One entry per CDR3 protein, called by TCRdb with MiXCR from the PCR reads. The sample has roughly 570,000 distinct CDR3 sequences, about a quarter seen once.

This specimen was PBMCs, taken before TCRalphabeta/CD19-depleted stem cell transplant. The chain uses TRBV20-1 and TRBJ2-2, with 14 bases fitting TRBD2. This clonotype originated in a boy under three years old with Wiskott-Aldrich syndrome, due to receive a stem cell transplant. The chain's CDR3 is CSARKWGLAGDWDTGELFF. In DNA, the CDR3 is TGCAGTGCTAGAAAATGGGGACTAGCGGGAGATTGGGACACCGGGGAGCTGTTTTTT.